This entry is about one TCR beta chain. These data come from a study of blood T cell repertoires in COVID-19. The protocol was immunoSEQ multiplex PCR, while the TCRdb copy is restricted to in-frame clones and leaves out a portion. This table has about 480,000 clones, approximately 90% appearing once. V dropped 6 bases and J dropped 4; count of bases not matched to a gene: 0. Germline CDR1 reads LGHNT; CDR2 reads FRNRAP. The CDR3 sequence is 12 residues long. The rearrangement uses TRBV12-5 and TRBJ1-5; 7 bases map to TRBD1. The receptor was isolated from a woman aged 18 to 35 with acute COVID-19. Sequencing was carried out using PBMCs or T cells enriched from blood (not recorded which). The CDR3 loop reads CASGQGNQPQHF. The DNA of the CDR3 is TGTGCTAGTGGACAGGGGAATCAGCCCCAGCATTTT.